This TCR beta chain was obtained from a study of response to subunit inactivated influenza vaccine. TCRdb called the RT-PCR reads again in MiXCR, with one record for every CDR3 protein. Of 450,000 to 700,000 distinct CDR3 sequences listed, 14% are singletons. The V and J ends lost 3 bases and 5 bases, in that order; junction bases with no gene match: 9. The CDR3 spans 16 residues. The germline gives CDR1 SGHAT, CDR2 FQNNGV. This clonotype was observed at least ten times. The chain employs TRBV11-2 and TRBJ2-5; 10 bases are a match to TRBD1. The specimen was PBMCs from blood, collected roughly 12 days after vaccination. The sequence was collected from a man in his forties or fifties who received an inactivated influenza vaccine. The CDR3 loop is CASSFTTGGFVETQYF. The CDR3 bases are TGTGCCAGCAGCTTTACGACAGGGGGCTTTGTCGAGACCCAGTACTTC.